The entry below describes one T cell receptor beta chain. Its antigen remains unidentified. The source of the sample is a study of T cell responses to AZD1222 COVID-19 vaccine. The CDR3 extends over 15 amino acids. General study points: Along spike, vaccine-associated CD4 TCRs were found throughout, with dominance at 160-218 and 743-854.

Here immunoSEQ multiplex PCR was the method, and the copy in TCRdb shows in-frame clones only, minus some. The sample records fewer than 130,000 clones, less than 90% being singletons. The chain combines TRBV21-1 with TRBJ2-1. TRBV21-1 is reported as a pseudogene. The specimen comprised peripheral blood, sampled on day 0 of AZD1222 vaccination. The TCR sequence derives from an adult in good health. CDR3 in DNA: TGTGCCAGCAGCAAAGGGGTCAGGGACGGCAATGAGCAGTTCTTC. Translation: CASSKGVRDGNEQFF.